The 4 T cell receptor beta chains below all came from one sample that was sequenced in a study of OX40 agonist ivuxolimab in advanced cancers. Sequencing was performed with immunoSEQ multiplex PCR; in TCRdb, only in-frame clones are kept and a portion is missing. The sample holds about 30,000 clones; under 80% are singletons and the top ten take approximately 10%. Specimen: CD4+ or CD8+ T cells sorted from blood, collected in a trial of the OX40 agonist ivuxolimab. Receptor source: an adult with an advanced solid tumor such as melanoma, head and neck, liver or kidney cancer.

The chain uses TRBV10-3 and TRBJ1-1; D possibly corresponds to TRBD1 (5 bases). This CDR3 spans 14 amino acids. Deletions cut 5 bases from V and 5 bases from J, with 15 bases between. Per germline, CDR1 ENHRY and CDR2 SYGVKD. CDR3 loop: CAISLGQTRTEAFF. In nucleotides, the CDR3 is TGTGCCATCAGTCTTGGACAAACAAGGACTGAAGCTTTCTTT.

In this sample, this clone turned up once. V and J are TRBV9 and TRBJ2-7, with 11 bases matching TRBD1. The germline CDR1 and CDR2 sequences are SGDLS and YYNGEE. The V segment lost 0 bases and the J segment 4 bases; nucleotides outside the gene matches: 6. This CDR3 is 16 amino acids long. Here the CDR3 DNA reads TGTGCCAGCAGCGTAGATTGGACAGGGGGCTCATACGAGCAGTACTTC. As protein: CASSVDWTGGSYEQYF.

V gene TRBV5-1 combines with J gene TRBJ2-7; D unresolved. Germline V gene data show CDR1 as SGHRS and CDR2 as YFSETQ. The CDR3 loop spans 14 amino acids. V was pared by 0 bases and J by 3 bases, with 10 bases between. CDR3 amino acids: CASSLGPPGYEQYF. The CDR3, as DNA: TGCGCCAGCAGCTTGGGCCCTCCGGGCTACGAGCAGTACTTC.

The chain employs TRBV5-5 and TRBJ2-1; D not resolved. The germline V gene encodes CDR1 SGHKS and CDR2 YYEKEE (reference sequence). V was pared by 0 bases and J by 5 bases, with 0 bases between. The CDR3 contains 11 residues. CDR3 sequence (DNA): TGTGCCAGCAGCTTGGACAATGAGCAGTTCTTC. Protein: CASSLDNEQFF.